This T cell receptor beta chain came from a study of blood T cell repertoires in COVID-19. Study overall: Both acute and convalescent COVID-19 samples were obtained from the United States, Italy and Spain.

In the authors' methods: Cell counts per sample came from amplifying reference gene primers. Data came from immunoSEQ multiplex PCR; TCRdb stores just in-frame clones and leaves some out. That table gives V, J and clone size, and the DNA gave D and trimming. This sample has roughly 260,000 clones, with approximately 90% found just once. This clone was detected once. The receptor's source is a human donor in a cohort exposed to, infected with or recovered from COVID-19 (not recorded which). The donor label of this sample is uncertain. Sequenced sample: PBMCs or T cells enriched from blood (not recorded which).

CDR3 in DNA: TGCGCCAGCAGCCTACTAGGACAGGCAAGTTACGAGCAGTACTTC. This gives the protein CASSLLGQASYEQYF. The chain is built from TRBV5-1 and TRBJ2-7; 7 bases align to TRBD1. J was trimmed by 4 bases and V by 4 bases; bases with no gene match: 11. The CDR3 has 15 residues. The germline gives CDR1 SGHRS, CDR2 YFSETQ.